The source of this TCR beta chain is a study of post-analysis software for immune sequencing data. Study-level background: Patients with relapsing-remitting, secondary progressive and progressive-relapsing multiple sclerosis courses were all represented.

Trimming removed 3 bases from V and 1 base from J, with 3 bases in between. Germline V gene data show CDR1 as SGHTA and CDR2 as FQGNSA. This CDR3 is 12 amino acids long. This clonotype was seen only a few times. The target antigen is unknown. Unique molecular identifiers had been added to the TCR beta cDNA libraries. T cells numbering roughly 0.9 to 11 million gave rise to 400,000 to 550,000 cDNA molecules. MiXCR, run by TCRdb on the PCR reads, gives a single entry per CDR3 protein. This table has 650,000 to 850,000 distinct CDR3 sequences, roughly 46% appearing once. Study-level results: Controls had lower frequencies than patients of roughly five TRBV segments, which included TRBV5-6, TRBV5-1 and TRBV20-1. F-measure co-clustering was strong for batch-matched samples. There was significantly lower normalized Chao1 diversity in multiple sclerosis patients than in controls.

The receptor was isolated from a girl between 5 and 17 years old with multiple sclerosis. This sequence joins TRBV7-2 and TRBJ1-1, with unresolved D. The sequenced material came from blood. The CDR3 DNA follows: TGTGCCAGCAGCTTCAGGAACACTGAAGCTTTCTTT. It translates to CASSFRNTEAFF. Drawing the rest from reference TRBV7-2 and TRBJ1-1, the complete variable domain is GAGVSQSPSNKVTEKGKDVELRCDPISGHTALYWYRQSLGQGLEFLIYFQGNSAPDKSGLPSDRFSAERTGGSVSTLTIQRTQQEDSAVYLCASSFRNTEAFFGQGTRLTVV.